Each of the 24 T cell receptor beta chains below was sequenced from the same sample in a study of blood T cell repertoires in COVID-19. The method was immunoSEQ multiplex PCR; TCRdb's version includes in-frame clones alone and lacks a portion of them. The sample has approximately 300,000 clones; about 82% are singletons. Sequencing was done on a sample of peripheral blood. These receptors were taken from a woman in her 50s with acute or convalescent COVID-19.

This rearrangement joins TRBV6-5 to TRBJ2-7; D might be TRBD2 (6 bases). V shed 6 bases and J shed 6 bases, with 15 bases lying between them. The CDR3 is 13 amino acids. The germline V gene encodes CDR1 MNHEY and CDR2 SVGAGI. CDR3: CASRIGRRTEQYF. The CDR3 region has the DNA TGTGCCAGCAGAATCGGGAGAAGAACCGAGCAGTACTTC.

In DNA, the CDR3 is TGTGCCAGCAGCAAAGCGGAACTCCAGGGGGACCAGCCCCAGCATTTT. Translated, it gives CASSKAELQGDQPQHF. The chain uses TRBV21-1 and TRBJ1-5; the table's D call TRBD1 went unverified against the DNA. TRBV21-1 is noted as a pseudogene. CDR3 length equals 16 residues.

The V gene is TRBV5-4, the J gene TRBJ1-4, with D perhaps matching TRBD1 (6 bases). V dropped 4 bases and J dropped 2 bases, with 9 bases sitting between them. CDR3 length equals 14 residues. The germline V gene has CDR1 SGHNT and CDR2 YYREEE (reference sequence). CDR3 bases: TGTGCCAGCAGCCGAACAGGGACTAATGAAAAACTGTTTTTT. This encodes CASSRTGTNEKLFF.

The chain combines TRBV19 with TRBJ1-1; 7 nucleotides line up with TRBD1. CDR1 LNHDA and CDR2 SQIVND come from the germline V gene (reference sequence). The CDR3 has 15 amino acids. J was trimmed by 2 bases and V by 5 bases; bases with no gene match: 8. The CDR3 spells CASSPSGTANTEAFF. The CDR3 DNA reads TGTGCCAGTAGTCCTAGCGGGACAGCTAACACTGAAGCTTTCTTT.

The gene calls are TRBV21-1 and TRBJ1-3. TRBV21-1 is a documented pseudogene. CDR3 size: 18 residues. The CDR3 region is CASTFDGKGKRSGNTIYF. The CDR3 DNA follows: TGTGCCAGCACCTTCGACGGGAAAGGGAAGAGATCTGGAAACACCATATATTTT.

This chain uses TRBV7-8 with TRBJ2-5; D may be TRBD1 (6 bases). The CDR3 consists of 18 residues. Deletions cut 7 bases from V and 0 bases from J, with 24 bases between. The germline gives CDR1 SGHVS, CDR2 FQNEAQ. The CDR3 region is CASIRLGHLKADQETQYF. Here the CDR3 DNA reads TGTGCCAGCATCCGACTGGGACACCTTAAGGCAGACCAAGAGACCCAGTACTTC.

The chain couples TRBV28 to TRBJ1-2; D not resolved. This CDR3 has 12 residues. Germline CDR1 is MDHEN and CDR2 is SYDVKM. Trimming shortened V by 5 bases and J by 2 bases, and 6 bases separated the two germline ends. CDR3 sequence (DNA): TGTGCCAGCAGTATCCCGAACTATGGCTACACCTTC. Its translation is CASSIPNYGYTF.

CDR3 amino acids: CASSPTGVNEKLFF. The CDR3 DNA follows: TGTGCCAGCAGTCCGACAGGGGTTAATGAAAAACTGTTTTTT. V gene TRBV28 combines with J gene TRBJ1-4, with 8 nucleotides matching TRBD1. The CDR3 runs to 14 residues. In germline, CDR1 is MDHEN, CDR2 SYDVKM. The J segment lost 4 bases and the V segment lost 5 bases, leaving 3 bases of the junction unmatched.

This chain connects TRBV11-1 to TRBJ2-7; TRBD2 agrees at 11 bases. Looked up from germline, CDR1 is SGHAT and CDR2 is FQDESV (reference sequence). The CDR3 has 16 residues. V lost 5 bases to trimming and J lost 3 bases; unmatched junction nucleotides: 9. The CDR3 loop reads CASSPAPGLAVYEQYF. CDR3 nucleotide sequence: TGTGCCAGCAGCCCGGCCCCGGGACTAGCGGTCTACGAGCAGTACTTC.

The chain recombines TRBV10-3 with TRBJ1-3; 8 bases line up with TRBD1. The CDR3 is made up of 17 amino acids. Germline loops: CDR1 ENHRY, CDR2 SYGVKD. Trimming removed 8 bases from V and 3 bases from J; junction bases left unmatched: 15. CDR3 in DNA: TGTGCCATCGGAACCCCGGGACAGGCGCTAGGTGGAAACACCATATATTTT. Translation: CAIGTPGQALGGNTIYF.

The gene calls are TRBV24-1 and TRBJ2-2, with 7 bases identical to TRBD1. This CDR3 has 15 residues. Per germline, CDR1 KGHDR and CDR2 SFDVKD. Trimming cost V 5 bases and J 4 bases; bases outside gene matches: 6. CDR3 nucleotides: TGTGCCACCAGTGGTCAGGGGGATTCCACCGGGGAGCTGTTTTTT. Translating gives CATSGQGDSTGELFF.

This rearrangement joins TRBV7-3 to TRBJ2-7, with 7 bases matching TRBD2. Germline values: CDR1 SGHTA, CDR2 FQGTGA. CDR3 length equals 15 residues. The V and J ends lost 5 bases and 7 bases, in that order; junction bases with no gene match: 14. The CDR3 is CASSGSGPLTGEQYF. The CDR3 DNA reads TGTGCCAGCAGCGGTAGCGGGCCACTAACGGGGGAGCAGTACTTC. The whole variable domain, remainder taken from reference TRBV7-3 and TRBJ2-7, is GAGVSQTPSNKVTEKGKYVELRCDPISGHTALYWYRQSLGQGPEFLIYFQGTGAADDSGLPNDRFFAVRPEGSVSTLKIQRTERGDSAVYLCASSGSGPLTGEQYFGPGTRLTVT.

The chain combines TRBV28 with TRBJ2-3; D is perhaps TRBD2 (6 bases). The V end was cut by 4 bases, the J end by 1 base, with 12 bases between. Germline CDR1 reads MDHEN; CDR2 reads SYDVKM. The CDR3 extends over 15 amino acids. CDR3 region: CASSSWGGGTDTQYF. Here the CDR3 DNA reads TGTGCCAGCAGTTCTTGGGGCGGGGGCACAGATACGCAGTATTTT.

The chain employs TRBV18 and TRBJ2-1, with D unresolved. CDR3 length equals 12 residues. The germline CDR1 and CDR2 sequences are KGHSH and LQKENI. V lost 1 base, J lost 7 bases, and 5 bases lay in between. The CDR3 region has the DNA TGTGCCAGCTCACCACAAACAAATGAGCAGTTCTTC. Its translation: CASSPQTNEQFF.

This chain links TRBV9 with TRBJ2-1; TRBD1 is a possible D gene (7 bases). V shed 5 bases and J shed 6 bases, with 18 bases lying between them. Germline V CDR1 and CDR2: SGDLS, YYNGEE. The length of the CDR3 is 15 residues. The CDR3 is CASSKQGNGGNEQFF. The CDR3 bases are TGTGCCAGCAGTAAACAGGGGAACGGGGGCAATGAGCAGTTCTTC.

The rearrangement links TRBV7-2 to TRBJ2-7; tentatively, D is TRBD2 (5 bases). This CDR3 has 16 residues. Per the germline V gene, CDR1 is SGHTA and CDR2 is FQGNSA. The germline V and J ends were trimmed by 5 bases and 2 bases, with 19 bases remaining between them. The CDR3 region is CASSTSLRPRAYEQYF. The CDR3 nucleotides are TGTGCCAGCAGCACCTCATTAAGGCCGCGGGCCTACGAGCAGTACTTC.

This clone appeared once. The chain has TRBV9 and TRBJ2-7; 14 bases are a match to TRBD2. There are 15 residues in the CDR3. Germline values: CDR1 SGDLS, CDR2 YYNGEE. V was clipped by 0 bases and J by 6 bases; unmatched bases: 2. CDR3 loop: CASSVETSGRGEQYF. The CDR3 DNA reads TGTGCCAGCAGCGTAGAGACTAGCGGGAGGGGCGAGCAGTACTTC.

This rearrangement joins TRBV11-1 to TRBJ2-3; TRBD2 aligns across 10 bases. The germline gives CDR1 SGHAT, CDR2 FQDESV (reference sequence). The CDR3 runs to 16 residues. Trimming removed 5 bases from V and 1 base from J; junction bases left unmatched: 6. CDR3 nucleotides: TGTGCCAGCAGCGCCGGACTAGCGGAGGGCACAGATACGCAGTATTTT. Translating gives CASSAGLAEGTDTQYF.

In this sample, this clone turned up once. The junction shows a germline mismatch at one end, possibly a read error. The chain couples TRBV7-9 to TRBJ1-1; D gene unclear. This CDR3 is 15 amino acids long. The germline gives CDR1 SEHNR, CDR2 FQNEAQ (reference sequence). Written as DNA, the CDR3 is TGTGCCAGCAGTTTAGATTGGATGCGCCGGGCTGAAGCTTTCTTT. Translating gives CASSLDWMRRAEAFF.

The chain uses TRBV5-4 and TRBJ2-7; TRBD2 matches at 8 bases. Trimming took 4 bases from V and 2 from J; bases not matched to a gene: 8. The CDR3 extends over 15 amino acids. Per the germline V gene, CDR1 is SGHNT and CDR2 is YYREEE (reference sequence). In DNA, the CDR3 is TGTGCCAGCAGCGATCCTAGAGCGGGGGCCTACGAGCAGTACTTC. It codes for CASSDPRAGAYEQYF. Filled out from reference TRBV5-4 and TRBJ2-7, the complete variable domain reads ETGVTQSPTHLIKTRGQQVTLRCSSQSGHNTVSWYQQALGQGPQFIFQYYREEENGRGNFPPRFSGLQFPNYSSELNVNALELDDSALYLCASSDPRAGAYEQYFGPGTRLTVT.

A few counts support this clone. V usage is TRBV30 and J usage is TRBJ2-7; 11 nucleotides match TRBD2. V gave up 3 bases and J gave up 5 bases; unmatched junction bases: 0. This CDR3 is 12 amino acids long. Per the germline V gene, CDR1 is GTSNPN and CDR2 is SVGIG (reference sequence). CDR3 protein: CAWRLAGDEQYF. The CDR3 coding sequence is TGTGCCTGGAGACTAGCGGGAGACGAGCAGTACTTC.

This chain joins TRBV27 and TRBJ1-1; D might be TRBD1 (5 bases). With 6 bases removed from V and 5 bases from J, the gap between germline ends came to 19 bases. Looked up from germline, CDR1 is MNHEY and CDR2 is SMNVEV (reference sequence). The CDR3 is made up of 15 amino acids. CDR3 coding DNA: TGTGCCAGCAGGTTGTCCCCAGGGTTCGGAACTGAAGCTTTCTTT. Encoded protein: CASRLSPGFGTEAFF.

Here the CDR3 reads CASSPRGRRTGELFF. Here the CDR3 DNA reads TGTGCCAGCTCACCCAGGGGGCGTCGGACCGGGGAGCTGTTTTTT. The chain uses TRBV18 and TRBJ2-2, with TRBD1 matching 8 bases. V was pared by 3 bases and J by 5 bases, with 5 bases of the junction left unmatched. CDR3 length equals 15 residues. CDR1 is KGHSH, CDR2 LQKENI, per germline. The variable domain in full, with the rest retrieved from reference TRBV18 and TRBJ2-2, is NAGVMQNPRHLVRRRGQEARLRCSPMKGHSHVYWYRQLPEEGLKFMVYLQKENIIDESGMPKERFSAEFPKEGPSILRIQQVVRGDSAAYFCASSPRGRRTGELFFGEGSRLTVL.

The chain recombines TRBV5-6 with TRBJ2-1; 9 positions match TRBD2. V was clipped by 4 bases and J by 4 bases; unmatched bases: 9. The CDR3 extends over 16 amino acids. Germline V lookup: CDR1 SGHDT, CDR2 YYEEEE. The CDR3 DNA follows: TGTGCCAGCAGCGGGAGGACTAGCGAGTCTTACAATGAGCAGTTCTTC. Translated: CASSGRTSESYNEQFF.